What follows are 9 T cell receptor beta chains derived from one specimen sequenced in a study of graft-versus-host responses after intestinal transplantation. No antigen is known for these receptors. Produced via immunoSEQ multiplex PCR; TCRdb's table is partial and in-frame only. The repertoire holds some 64,000 clones, 85% to 95% seen once, with about 1.7% in the top ten. The sequenced sample was unstimulated CD8+ T cells sorted from spleen or lymph node cells, obtained before transplant. The receptors stem from a human donor who was the organ donor for an intestinal transplant.

The chain has TRBV4-3 and TRBJ1-2, with D perhaps TRBD1 (6 bases). Trimming shortened V by 1 base and J by 4 bases, and 16 bases separated the two germline ends. The germline gives CDR1 LGHNA, CDR2 YSLEER. This CDR3 has 16 amino acids. CDR3 residues: CASSQGTASSAYGYTF. The CDR3 DNA follows: TGCGCCAGCAGCCAAGGGACAGCGAGTTCTGCCTATGGCTACACCTTC.

The chain joins TRBV18 to TRBJ1-3; no reliable D call. Per the germline V gene, CDR1 is KGHSH and CDR2 is LQKENI. The CDR3 is made up of 15 amino acids. Between the trimmed V and J ends, which lost 2 bases and 0 bases, there was a span of 8 bases. The CDR3 reads CASSPVLISGNTIYF. Here the CDR3 DNA reads TGTGCCAGCTCACCAGTACTCATCTCTGGAAACACCATATATTTT. Combining the CDR3 with reference TRBV18 and TRBJ1-3 gives the whole variable domain NAGVMQNPRHLVRRRGQEARLRCSPMKGHSHVYWYRQLPEEGLKFMVYLQKENIIDESGMPKERFSAEFPKEGPSILRIQQVVRGDSAAYFCASSPVLISGNTIYFGEGSWLTVV.

The J gene is TRBJ2-1, the V gene TRBV19; 7 bases are a match to TRBD2. The V gene's germline CDR1 is LNHDA and CDR2 SQIVND (reference sequence). The CDR3 has 17 residues. V dropped 3 bases and J dropped 3; count of bases not matched to a gene: 11. The CDR3, as DNA: TGTGCCAGTAGTATTCGTGGGGCGGGAGAGCTCTACAATGAGCAGTTCTTC. Its translation is CASSIRGAGELYNEQFF.

This rearrangement joins TRBV6-5 to TRBJ2-7; D is unresolved. The CDR3 spans 14 residues. The V gene's germline CDR1 is MNHEY and CDR2 SVGAGI. V was clipped by 4 bases and J by 2 bases, with 12 bases between them. The CDR3 region is CASSSRVNTYEQYF. CDR3 in DNA: TGTGCCAGCAGTTCAAGAGTGAATACCTACGAGCAGTACTTC.

The chain employs TRBV28 and TRBJ1-1; D is perhaps TRBD1 (5 bases). CDR1 is MDHEN, CDR2 SYDVKM, per germline. CDR3 size: 18 residues. The V gene lost 6 bases and the J gene lost 2 bases, with 25 bases spanning the gap. The DNA for the CDR3 is TGTGCCAGCAGCCCTCTTAGGGACTATTTGCAACTTAACACTGAAGCTTTCTTT. Translating gives CASSPLRDYLQLNTEAFF.

A single count supports this clone. This chain joins TRBV13 and TRBJ2-2, with D perhaps TRBD2 (6 bases). The CDR3 is 18 residues long. The germline CDR1 and CDR2 sequences are PRHDT and FYEKMQ (reference sequence). Trimming removed 5 bases from V and 4 bases from J, with 23 bases in between. CDR3 protein: CASSPLGSSGRGTGELFF. CDR3 bases: TGTGCCAGCAGCCCCCTGGGAAGTAGCGGCCGGGGCACCGGGGAGCTGTTTTTT.

The rearrangement uses TRBV27 and TRBJ1-1; D might be TRBD1 (6 bases). The germline V and J ends were trimmed by 3 bases and 7 bases, with 9 bases remaining between them. This CDR3 has 12 amino acids. The germline CDR1 and CDR2 sequences are MNHEY and SMNVEV (reference sequence). This chain's CDR3 is CASSFQGHEAFF. CDR3 sequence (DNA): TGTGCCAGCAGTTTCCAGGGACATGAAGCTTTCTTT.

V usage is TRBV29-1 and J usage is TRBJ2-1; TRBD2 is a possible D gene (6 bases). The CDR3 sequence is 13 residues long. The V gene's germline CDR1 is SQVTM and CDR2 ANQGSEA. Trimming removed 4 bases from V and 6 bases from J, with 13 bases in between. The CDR3 nucleotides are TGCAGCGTTGGGGAGGTCGAACTCAATGAGCAGTTCTTC. Its translation is CSVGEVELNEQFF.

This clone was recorded once. J is TRBJ2-5 and V is TRBV7-3; D uncertain. The CDR3 is 14 residues long. Per germline, CDR1 SGHTA and CDR2 FQGTGA. The V end lost 5 bases, the J end lost 1 base, and 11 bases lay between the germline ends. DNA of the CDR3: TGTGCCAGCAGCCCAGGTTTCCGCCAAGAGACCCAGTACTTC. Amino acid sequence: CASSPGFRQETQYF.